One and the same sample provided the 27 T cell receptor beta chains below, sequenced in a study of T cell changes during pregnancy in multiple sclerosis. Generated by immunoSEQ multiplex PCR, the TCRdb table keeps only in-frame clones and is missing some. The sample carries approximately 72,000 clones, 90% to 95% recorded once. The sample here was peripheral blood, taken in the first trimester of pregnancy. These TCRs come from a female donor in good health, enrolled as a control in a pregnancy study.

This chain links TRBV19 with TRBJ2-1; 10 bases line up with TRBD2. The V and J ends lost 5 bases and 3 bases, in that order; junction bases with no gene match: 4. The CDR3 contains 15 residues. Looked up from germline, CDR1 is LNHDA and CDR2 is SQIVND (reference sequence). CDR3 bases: TGTGCCAGTAGTGAGGGACTAGCGAACTACAATGAGCAGTTCTTC. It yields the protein CASSEGLANYNEQFF. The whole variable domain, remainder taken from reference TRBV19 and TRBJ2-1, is DGGITQSPKYLFRKEGQNVTLSCEQNLNHDAMYWYRQDPGQGLRLIYYSQIVNDFQKGDIAEGYSVSREKKESFPLTVTSAQKNPTAFYLCASSEGLANYNEQFFGPGTRLTVL.

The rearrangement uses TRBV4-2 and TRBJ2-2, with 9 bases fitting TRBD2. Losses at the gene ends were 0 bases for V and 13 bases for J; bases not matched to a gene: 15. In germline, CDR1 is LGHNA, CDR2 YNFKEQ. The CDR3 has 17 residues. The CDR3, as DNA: TGTGCCAGCAGCCAAGAACGGGCTAGCGGGGTGCTCGGTGGGCTGTTTTTT. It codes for CASSQERASGVLGGLFF.

The CDR3 sequence is CASKERRHTDTQYF. CDR3 coding DNA: TGTGCCAGCAAAGAGAGGAGGCATACAGATACGCAGTATTTT. The rearrangement uses TRBV6-5 and TRBJ2-3, with TRBD2 as a possible D gene (5 bases). The CDR3 is made up of 14 amino acids. The germline V gene encodes CDR1 MNHEY and CDR2 SVGAGI. V lost 7 bases and J 3 bases, leaving 14 bases between the germline ends.

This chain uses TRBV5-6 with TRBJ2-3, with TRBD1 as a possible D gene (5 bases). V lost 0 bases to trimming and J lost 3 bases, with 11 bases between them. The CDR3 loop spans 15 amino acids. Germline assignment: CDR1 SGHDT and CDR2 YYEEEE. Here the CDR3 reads CASSLDRMGTDTQYF. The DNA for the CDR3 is TGTGCCAGCAGCTTGGACAGGATGGGGACAGATACGCAGTATTTT.

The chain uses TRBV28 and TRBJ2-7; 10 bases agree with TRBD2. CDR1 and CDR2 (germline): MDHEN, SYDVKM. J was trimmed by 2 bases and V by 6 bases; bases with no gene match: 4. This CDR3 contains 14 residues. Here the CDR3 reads CASSRGLAAYEQYF. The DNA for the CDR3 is TGTGCCAGCAGCCGCGGACTAGCGGCCTACGAGCAGTACTTC.

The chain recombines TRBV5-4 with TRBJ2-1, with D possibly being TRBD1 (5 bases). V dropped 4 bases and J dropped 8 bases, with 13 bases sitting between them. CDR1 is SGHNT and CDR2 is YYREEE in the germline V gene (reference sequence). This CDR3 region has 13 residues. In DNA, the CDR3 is TGTGCCAGCAGCGAGACAGTTGGGGATGAGCAGTTCTTC. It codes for CASSETVGDEQFF.

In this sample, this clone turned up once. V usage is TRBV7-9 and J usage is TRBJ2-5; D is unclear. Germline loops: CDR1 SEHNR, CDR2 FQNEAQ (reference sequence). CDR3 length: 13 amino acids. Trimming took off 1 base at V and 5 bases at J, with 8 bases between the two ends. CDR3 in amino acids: CASSLVTGETQYF. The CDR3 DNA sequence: TGTGCCAGCAGCTTAGTTACCGGGGAGACCCAGTACTTC. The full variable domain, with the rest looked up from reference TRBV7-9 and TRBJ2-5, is DTGVSQNPRHKITKRGQNVTFRCDPISEHNRLYWYRQTLGQGPEFLTYFQNEAQLEKSRLLSDRFSAERPKGSFSTLEIQRTEQGDSAMYLCASSLVTGETQYFGPGTRLLVL.

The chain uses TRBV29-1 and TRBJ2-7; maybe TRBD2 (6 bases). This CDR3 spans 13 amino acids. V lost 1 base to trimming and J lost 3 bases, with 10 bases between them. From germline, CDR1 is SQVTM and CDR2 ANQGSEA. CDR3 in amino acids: CSVEGEDHYEQYF. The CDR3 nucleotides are TGCAGCGTTGAAGGGGAGGATCACTACGAGCAGTACTTC.

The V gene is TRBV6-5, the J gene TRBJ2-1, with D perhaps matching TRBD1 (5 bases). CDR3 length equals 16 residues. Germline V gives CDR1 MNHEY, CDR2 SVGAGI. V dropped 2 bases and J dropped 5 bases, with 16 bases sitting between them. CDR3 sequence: CASSYQGTDRNNEQFF. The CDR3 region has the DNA TGTGCCAGCAGTTACCAGGGAACGGATAGGAACAATGAGCAGTTCTTC.

As DNA, the CDR3 is TGTGCCAGCAGCTTAGGGGCTAGCGGCAACCAAGAGACCCAGTACTTC. Translating gives CASSLGASGNQETQYF. J is TRBJ2-5 and V is TRBV11-1, with TRBD2 identical over 7 bases. The CDR3 is 16 amino acids. In germline, CDR1 is SGHAT, CDR2 FQDESV (reference sequence). V lost 1 base, J lost 0 bases, and 5 bases stayed unmatched.

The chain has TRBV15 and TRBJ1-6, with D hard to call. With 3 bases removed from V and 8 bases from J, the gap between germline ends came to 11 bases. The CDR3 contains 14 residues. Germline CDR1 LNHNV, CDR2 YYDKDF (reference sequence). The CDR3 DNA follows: TGTGCCACCAGCAGCGGGTTCTCAGATTCACCCCTCCACTTT. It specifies CATSSGFSDSPLHF. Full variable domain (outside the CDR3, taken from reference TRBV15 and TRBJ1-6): DAMVIQNPRYQVTQFGKPVTLSCSQTLNHNVMYWYQQKSSQAPKLLFHYYDKDFNNEADTPDNFQSRRPNTSFCFLDIRSPGLGDTAMYLCATSSGFSDSPLHFGNGTRLTVT.

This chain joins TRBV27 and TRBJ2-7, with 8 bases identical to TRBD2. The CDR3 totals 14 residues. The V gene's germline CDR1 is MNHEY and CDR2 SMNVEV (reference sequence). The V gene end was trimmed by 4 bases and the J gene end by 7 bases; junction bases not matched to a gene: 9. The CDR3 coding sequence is TGTGCCAGCAGTTCTCCTCTTTCGGGGGGGGAGCAGTACTTC. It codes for CASSSPLSGGEQYF.

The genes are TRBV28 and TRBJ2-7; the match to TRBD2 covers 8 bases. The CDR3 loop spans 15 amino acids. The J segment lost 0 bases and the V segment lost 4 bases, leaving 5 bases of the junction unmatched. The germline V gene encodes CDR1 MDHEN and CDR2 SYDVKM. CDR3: CASSSRGGPSYEQYF. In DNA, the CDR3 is TGTGCCAGCAGTTCACGGGGGGGTCCCTCCTACGAGCAGTACTTC.

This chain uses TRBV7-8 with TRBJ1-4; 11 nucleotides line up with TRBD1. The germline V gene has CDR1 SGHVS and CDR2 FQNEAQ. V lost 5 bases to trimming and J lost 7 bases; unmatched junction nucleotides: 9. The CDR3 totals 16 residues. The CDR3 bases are TGTGCCAGCAGCGCTAGGACAGGGGGCAGAGGTGAAAAACTGTTTTTT. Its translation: CASSARTGGRGEKLFF.

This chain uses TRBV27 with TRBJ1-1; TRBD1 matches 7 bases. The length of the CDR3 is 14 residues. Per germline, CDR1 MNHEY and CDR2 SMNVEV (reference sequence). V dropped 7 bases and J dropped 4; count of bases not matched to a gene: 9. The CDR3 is CASNDRDSGTEAFF. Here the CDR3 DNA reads TGTGCCAGCAACGACCGGGACAGTGGCACTGAAGCTTTCTTT.

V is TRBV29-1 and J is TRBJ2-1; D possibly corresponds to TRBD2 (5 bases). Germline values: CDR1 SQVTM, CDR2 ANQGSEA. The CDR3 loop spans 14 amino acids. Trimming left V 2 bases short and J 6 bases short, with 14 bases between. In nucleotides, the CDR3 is TGCAGCGTTGAAATACGGGGAAGGATCAATGAGCAGTTCTTC. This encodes CSVEIRGRINEQFF.

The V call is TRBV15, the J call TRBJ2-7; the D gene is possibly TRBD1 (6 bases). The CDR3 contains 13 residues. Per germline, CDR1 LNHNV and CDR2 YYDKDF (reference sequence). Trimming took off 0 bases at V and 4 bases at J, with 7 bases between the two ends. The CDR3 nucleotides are TGTGCCACCAGCAGAGATCAGGGGTACGAGCAGTACTTC. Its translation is CATSRDQGYEQYF.

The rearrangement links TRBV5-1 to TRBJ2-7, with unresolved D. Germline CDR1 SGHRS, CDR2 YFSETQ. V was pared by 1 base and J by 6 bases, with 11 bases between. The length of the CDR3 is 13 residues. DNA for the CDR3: TGCGCCAGCAGCTTGACCCCATTCAGCGAGCAGTACTTC. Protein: CASSLTPFSEQYF.

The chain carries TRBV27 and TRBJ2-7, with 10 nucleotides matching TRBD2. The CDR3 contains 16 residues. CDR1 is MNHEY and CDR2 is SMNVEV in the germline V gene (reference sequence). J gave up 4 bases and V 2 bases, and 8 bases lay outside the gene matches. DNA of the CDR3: TGTGCCAGCAGTTTAACGGCTAGCGGGAGCATGTACGAGCAGTACTTC. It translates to CASSLTASGSMYEQYF.

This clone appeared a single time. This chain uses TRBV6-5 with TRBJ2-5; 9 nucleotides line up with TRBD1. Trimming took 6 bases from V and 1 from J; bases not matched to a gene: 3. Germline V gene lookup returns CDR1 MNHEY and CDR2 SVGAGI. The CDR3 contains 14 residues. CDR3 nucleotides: TGTGCCAGCAGCCAGGACAGGGGCCAAGAGACCCAGTACTTC. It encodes CASSQDRGQETQYF.

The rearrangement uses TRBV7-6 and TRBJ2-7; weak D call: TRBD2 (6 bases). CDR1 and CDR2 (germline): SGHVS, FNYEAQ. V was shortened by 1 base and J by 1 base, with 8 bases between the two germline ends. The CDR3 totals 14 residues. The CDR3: CASSLEEGSYEQYF. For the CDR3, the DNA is TGTGCCAGCAGCTTAGAGGAGGGATCCTACGAGCAGTACTTC.

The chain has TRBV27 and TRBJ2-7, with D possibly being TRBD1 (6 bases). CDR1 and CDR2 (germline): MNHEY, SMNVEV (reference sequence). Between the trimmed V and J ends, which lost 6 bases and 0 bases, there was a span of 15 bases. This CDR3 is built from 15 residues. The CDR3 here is CASSVDRLTSYEQYF. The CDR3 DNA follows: TGTGCCAGCAGCGTTGACAGGCTTACCTCCTACGAGCAGTACTTC.

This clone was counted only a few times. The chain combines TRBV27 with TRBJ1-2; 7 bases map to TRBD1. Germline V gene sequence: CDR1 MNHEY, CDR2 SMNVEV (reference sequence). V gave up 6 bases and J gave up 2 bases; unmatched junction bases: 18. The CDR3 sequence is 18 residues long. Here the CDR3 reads CASRPDWDSAGENYGYTF. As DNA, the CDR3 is TGTGCCAGCAGGCCTGACTGGGACAGCGCCGGGGAGAACTATGGCTACACCTTC.

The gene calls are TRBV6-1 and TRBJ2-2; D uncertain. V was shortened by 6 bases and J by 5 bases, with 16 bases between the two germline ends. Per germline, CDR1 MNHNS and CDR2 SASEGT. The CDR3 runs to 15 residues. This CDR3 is CASRVVGARTGELFF. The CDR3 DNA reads TGTGCCAGCAGGGTTGTGGGCGCAAGGACCGGGGAGCTGTTTTTT.

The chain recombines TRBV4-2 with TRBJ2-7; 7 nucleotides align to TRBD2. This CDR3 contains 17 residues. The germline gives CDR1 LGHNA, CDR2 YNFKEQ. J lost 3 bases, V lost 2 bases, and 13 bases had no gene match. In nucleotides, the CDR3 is TGTGCCAGCAGCCAATCCCGTGGCGGGAGCTACGGCTACGAGCAGTACTTC. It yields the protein CASSQSRGGSYGYEQYF.

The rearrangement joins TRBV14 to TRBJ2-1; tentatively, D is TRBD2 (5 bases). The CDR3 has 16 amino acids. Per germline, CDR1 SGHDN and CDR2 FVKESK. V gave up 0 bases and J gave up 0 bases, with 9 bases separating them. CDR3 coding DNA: TGTGCCAGCAGCCAAGACGGGGAGAGCTCCTACAATGAGCAGTTCTTC. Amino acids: CASSQDGESSYNEQFF.

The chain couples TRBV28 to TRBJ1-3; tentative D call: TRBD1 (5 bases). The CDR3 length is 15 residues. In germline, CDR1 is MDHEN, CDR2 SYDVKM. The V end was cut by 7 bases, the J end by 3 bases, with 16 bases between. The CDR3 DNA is TGTGCCAGCACCCTGGGAGGGGCCCGTGGAAACACCATATATTTT. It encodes CASTLGGARGNTIYF.